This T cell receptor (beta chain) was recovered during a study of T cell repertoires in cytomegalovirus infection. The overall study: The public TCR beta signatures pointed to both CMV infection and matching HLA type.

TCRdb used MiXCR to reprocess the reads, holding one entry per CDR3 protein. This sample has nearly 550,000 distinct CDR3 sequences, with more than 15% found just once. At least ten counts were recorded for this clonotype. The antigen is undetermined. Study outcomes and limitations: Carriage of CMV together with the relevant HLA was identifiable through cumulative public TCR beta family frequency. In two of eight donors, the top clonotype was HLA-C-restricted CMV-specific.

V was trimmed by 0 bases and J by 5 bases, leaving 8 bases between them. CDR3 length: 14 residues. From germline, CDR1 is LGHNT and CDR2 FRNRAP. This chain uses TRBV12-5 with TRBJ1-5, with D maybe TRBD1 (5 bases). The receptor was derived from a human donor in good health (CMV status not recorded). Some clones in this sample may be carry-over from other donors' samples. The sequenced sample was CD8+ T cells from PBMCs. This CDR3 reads CASGLVGVHQPQHF. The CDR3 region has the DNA TGTGCTAGTGGTTTGGTGGGGGTTCATCAGCCCCAGCATTTT. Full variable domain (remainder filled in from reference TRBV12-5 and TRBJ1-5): DARVTQTPRHKVTEMGQEVTMRCQPILGHNTVFWYRQTMMQGLELLAYFRNRAPLDDSGMPKDRFSAEMPDATLATLKIQPSEPRDSAVYFCASGLVGVHQPQHFGDGTRLSIL.